The following is a T cell receptor (beta chain) sequence with its context. The data are from a study of blood T cell repertoires in COVID-19. Study at large: Some COVID-19 samples were acute and others convalescent; all came from the United States, Italy and Spain. Nucleic acid was either cDNA or gDNA, and it came from T cells, B-cell-depleted T cells, or PBMCs.

Under the authors' procedure: Using reference gene primer amplification, nucleated cell counts were estimated. Here immunoSEQ multiplex PCR was the method, and the copy in TCRdb shows in-frame clones only, minus some. That table gives V, J and clone size, and the DNA gave D and trimming. The repertoire has tens of thousands of clones, almost 90% of them found once; the top ten carry roughly 8.7%. The CDR3 spans 12 residues. Trimming took off 3 bases at V and 6 bases at J, with 8 bases between the two ends. The germline CDR1 and CDR2 sequences are LGHDT and YNNKEL (reference sequence). This clonotype was obtained from a woman in her 70s with acute or convalescent COVID-19. This chain uses TRBV3-1 (or the pseudogene TRBV3-2) with TRBJ1-2; D is unresolved. The specimen sequenced was peripheral blood. CDR3 DNA sequence: TGTGCCAGCAGCCACACGAGTGATGGCTACACCTTC. It codes for CASSHTSDGYTF.